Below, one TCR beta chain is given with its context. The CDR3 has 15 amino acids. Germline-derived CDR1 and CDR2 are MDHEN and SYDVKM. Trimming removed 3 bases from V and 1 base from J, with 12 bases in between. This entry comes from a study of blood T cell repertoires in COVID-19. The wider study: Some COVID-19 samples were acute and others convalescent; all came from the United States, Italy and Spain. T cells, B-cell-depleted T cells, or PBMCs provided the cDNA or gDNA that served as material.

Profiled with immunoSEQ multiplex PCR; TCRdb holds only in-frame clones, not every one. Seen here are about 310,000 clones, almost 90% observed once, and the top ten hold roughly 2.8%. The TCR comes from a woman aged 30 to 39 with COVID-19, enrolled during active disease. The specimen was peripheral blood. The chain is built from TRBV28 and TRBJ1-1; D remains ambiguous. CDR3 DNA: TGTGCCAGCAGTTTTCGAGGGTATCGGAACACTGAAGCTTTCTTT. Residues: CASSFRGYRNTEAFF.